A single sample is the source of the 29 T cell receptor beta chains below, sequenced in a study of PD-L1 blockade in urothelial cancer. Time point denoted: pretreatment peripheral blood. The protocol was immunoSEQ multiplex PCR, while the TCRdb copy is restricted to in-frame clones and leaves out a portion. Seen here are fewer than 75,000 clones, roughly 90% observed once, and the top ten hold over 4%. The material was PBMCs, obtained around atezolizumab (anti-PD-L1) treatment. All receptors come from a man aged 65-85 years with urothelial cancer.

The genes are TRBV9 and TRBJ2-3; 8 bases align to TRBD2. The junction had 6 bases not matched to a gene; V was cut back by 0 bases and J by 3 bases. The CDR3 contains 16 residues. CDR1 and CDR2 (germline): SGDLS, YYNGEE. The CDR3, as DNA: TGTGCCAGCAGCGTAGACAGCGGGAGCTTTACAGATACGCAGTATTTT. Residues: CASSVDSGSFTDTQYF.

This clone was seen a single time. V gene TRBV30 combines with J gene TRBJ2-2; TRBD2 matches 7 bases. Per germline, CDR1 GTSNPN and CDR2 SVGIG (reference sequence). The CDR3 contains 16 residues. V shed 0 bases, J shed 6 bases, and the junction held 10 bases outside the gene matches. The CDR3 here is CAWSVPSGGGPGELFF. The CDR3 nucleotides are TGTGCCTGGAGTGTACCCAGCGGCGGGGGTCCCGGGGAGCTGTTTTTT.

The chain couples TRBV10-3 to TRBJ2-5, with D perhaps TRBD2 (5 bases). Per germline, CDR1 ENHRY and CDR2 SYGVKD. V was trimmed by 7 bases and J by 2 bases, leaving 11 bases between them. CDR3 length equals 13 residues. CDR3 loop: CAITAESQETQYF. The CDR3 region has the DNA TGTGCCATCACAGCGGAGTCGCAAGAGACCCAGTACTTC.

This clone has a single count. This chain links TRBV19 with TRBJ2-3; D is perhaps TRBD2 (6 bases). The CDR3 contains 14 residues. Germline V gene sequence: CDR1 LNHDA, CDR2 SQIVND (reference sequence). V was trimmed by 6 bases and J by 0 bases, leaving 10 bases between them. CDR3 DNA sequence: TGTGCCAGTAGCGCAGCGGGTAGCACAGATACGCAGTATTTT. Translation: CASSAAGSTDTQYF.

This clone was observed once. The chain couples TRBV21-1 to TRBJ2-3; TRBD2 is the table's D call and was not checked against the DNA. TRBV21-1 is a pseudogene locus. The CDR3 extends over 15 amino acids. The DNA of the CDR3 is TGTGCCAGTAGACGTACGGCGGGAGGCACAGATACGCAGTATTTT. Amino acid sequence: CASRRTAGGTDTQYF.

The chain has TRBV2 and TRBJ2-7, with 9 bases fitting TRBD1. Trimming removed 8 bases from V and 0 bases from J; junction bases left unmatched: 5. This CDR3 comprises 14 residues. Germline CDR1 SNHLY, CDR2 FYNNEI. CDR3 loop: CASRGTGNSYEQYF. CDR3 in DNA: TGTGCCAGCCGGGGGACAGGGAACTCCTACGAGCAGTACTTC.

The rearrangement joins TRBV2 to TRBJ1-2; 7 nucleotides match TRBD1. J was trimmed by 7 bases and V by 5 bases; bases with no gene match: 4. Germline CDR1 reads SNHLY; CDR2 reads FYNNEI. This CDR3 is 12 amino acids long. The CDR3: CASSRGLAGYTF. For the CDR3, the DNA is TGTGCCAGCAGTAGGGGGCTAGCTGGCTACACCTTC. Full variable domain (missing parts from reference TRBV2 and TRBJ1-2): EPEVTQTPSHQVTQMGQEVILRCVPISNHLYFYWYRQILGQKVEFLVSFYNNEISEKSEIFDDQFSVERPDGSNFTLKIRSTKLEDSAMYFCASSRGLAGYTFGSGTRLTVV.

CDR3 amino acids: CASSFKGQDLYMNTEAFF. CDR3 in DNA: TGTGCCAGCAGTTTCAAGGGACAGGACCTCTACATGAACACTGAAGCTTTCTTT. V usage is TRBV27 and J usage is TRBJ1-1, with 8 nucleotides matching TRBD1. Trimming at V came to 3 bases and at J to 0 bases, leaving 12 bases not matched to a gene. The CDR3 is 18 residues long. Germline values: CDR1 MNHEY, CDR2 SMNVEV (reference sequence).

The rearrangement uses TRBV5-1 and TRBJ1-2; possibly TRBD1 for D (5 bases). The V end lost 3 bases, the J end lost 4 bases, and 10 bases lay between the germline ends. The germline gives CDR1 SGHRS, CDR2 YFSETQ. This CDR3 has 13 residues. The CDR3 bases are TGCGCCAGCAGCTCTGGACACCTCTATGGCTACACCTTC. Translation: CASSSGHLYGYTF.

V is TRBV2 and J is TRBJ2-7; 9 bases map to TRBD2. The CDR3 length is 17 residues. The germline V gene encodes CDR1 SNHLY and CDR2 FYNNEI. V shed 8 bases, J shed 0 bases, and the junction held 14 bases outside the gene matches. The CDR3 protein is CASDPQSRLAASYEQYF. The DNA for the CDR3 is TGTGCCAGCGATCCACAGAGTCGACTAGCGGCCTCCTACGAGCAGTACTTC.

DNA for the CDR3: TGTGCCAGCAGGGGACTAGCGAATGCCTACGAGCAGTACTTC. Amino acids: CASRGLANAYEQYF. V is TRBV6-5 and J is TRBJ2-7, with 10 bases that match TRBD2. The V segment lost 6 bases and the J segment 2 bases; nucleotides outside the gene matches: 4. CDR1 is MNHEY, CDR2 SVGAGI, per germline. The CDR3 has 14 amino acids.

This sequence joins TRBV27 and TRBJ1-1, with 7 bases matching TRBD1. The V gene's germline CDR1 is MNHEY and CDR2 SMNVEV (reference sequence). With V trimmed by 5 bases and J by 1 base, 7 bases remained unmatched. CDR3 length: 15 residues. CDR3 coding DNA: TGTGCCAGCAGTACCCGACAGGGTAAGAACACTGAAGCTTTCTTT. Its translation is CASSTRQGKNTEAFF.

V and J are TRBV2 and TRBJ2-7, with 11 bases lining up with TRBD2. Looked up from germline, CDR1 is SNHLY and CDR2 is FYNNEI. V shed 4 bases, J shed 1 base, and the junction held 3 bases outside the gene matches. This CDR3 contains 15 residues. As DNA, the CDR3 is TGTGCCAGCAGTGTTACTAGCGGGAGTTCCTACGAGCAGTACTTC. Translating it yields CASSVTSGSSYEQYF.

This sequence joins TRBV19 and TRBJ1-5; 10 bases map to TRBD1. There are 14 residues in the CDR3. CDR1 and CDR2 (germline): LNHDA, SQIVND (reference sequence). With 7 bases clipped from V and 4 bases from J, the junction kept 4 bases outside the gene matches. The CDR3 spells CASTRDRGNQPQHF. CDR3 sequence (DNA): TGTGCCAGTACTAGGGACAGGGGAAATCAGCCCCAGCATTTT.

This CDR3 reads CASSRAGGSYNEQFF. The CDR3 DNA reads TGTGCCAGCAGCCGAGCGGGAGGGTCCTACAATGAGCAGTTCTTC. The rearrangement uses TRBV7-9 and TRBJ2-1; 10 bases align to TRBD2. This CDR3 is 15 amino acids long. The J segment lost 1 base and the V segment lost 5 bases, leaving 2 bases of the junction unmatched. Germline V gene data show CDR1 as SEHNR and CDR2 as FQNEAQ (reference sequence).

This chain connects TRBV2 to TRBJ2-3, with TRBD1 as a possible D gene (5 bases). The CDR3 sequence is 14 residues long. The V gene lost 3 bases and the J gene lost 3 bases, with 10 bases spanning the gap. Per germline, CDR1 SNHLY and CDR2 FYNNEI. CDR3 residues: CASSDREGTDTQYF. In nucleotides, the CDR3 is TGTGCCAGCAGTGACAGGGAAGGGACAGATACGCAGTATTTT.

The rearrangement uses TRBV21-1 and TRBJ1-5. TRBV21-1 is noted as a pseudogene. The CDR3 spans 16 residues. CDR3 nucleotides: TGTGCCAGCAGCAACAGCGGTCCGTGGGCAAATCAGCCCCAGCATTTT. Its translation is CASSNSGPWANQPQHF.

This chain links TRBV11-2 with TRBJ2-5; the D gene is possibly TRBD2 (5 bases). The CDR3 has 18 residues. Germline V gives CDR1 SGHAT, CDR2 FQNNGV. V was pared by 1 base and J by 5 bases, with 23 bases between. The CDR3 reads CASSLGLTGWRRVETQYF. The CDR3 DNA sequence: TGTGCCAGCAGCTTAGGGCTCACTGGTTGGAGGAGAGTGGAGACCCAGTACTTC.

The chain uses TRBV18 and TRBJ1-1; no reliable D call. The CDR3 is 14 residues long. V dropped 1 base and J dropped 2 bases, with 8 bases sitting between them. Germline values: CDR1 KGHSH, CDR2 LQKENI. The CDR3 reads CASSPRSGNTEAFF. CDR3 DNA: TGTGCCAGCTCACCACGTTCGGGAAACACTGAAGCTTTCTTT. The variable domain in full, completed from reference TRBV18 and TRBJ1-1, reads NAGVMQNPRHLVRRRGQEARLRCSPMKGHSHVYWYRQLPEEGLKFMVYLQKENIIDESGMPKERFSAEFPKEGPSILRIQQVVRGDSAAYFCASSPRSGNTEAFFGQGTRLTVV.

The chain is built from TRBV5-1 and TRBJ2-2, with TRBD1 identical over 9 bases. Germline CDR1 SGHRS, CDR2 YFSETQ. J lost 2 bases, V lost 0 bases, and 2 bases had no gene match. The CDR3 covers 16 residues. The CDR3 protein is CASSLGTGVNTGELFF. CDR3 sequence (DNA): TGCGCCAGCAGCTTGGGGACAGGGGTCAACACCGGGGAGCTGTTTTTT.

The chain employs TRBV7-6 and TRBJ2-7; D is perhaps TRBD1 (5 bases). The germline V gene encodes CDR1 SGHVS and CDR2 FNYEAQ. V was shortened by 1 base and J by 6 bases, with 16 bases between the two germline ends. The CDR3 is made up of 15 amino acids. This CDR3 is CASSLVEGLGPEQYF. The CDR3 DNA reads TGTGCCAGCAGCTTAGTGGAAGGTTTGGGGCCCGAGCAGTACTTC.

This clone was seen only once. This chain uses TRBV18 with TRBJ1-2; D possibly corresponds to TRBD1 (5 bases). The CDR3 extends over 14 amino acids. Germline V gene lookup returns CDR1 KGHSH and CDR2 LQKENI. Trimming stripped 4 bases from V and 6 bases from J, with 15 bases between. The CDR3 here is CASSHTGGSDGYTF. CDR3 coding DNA: TGTGCCAGCTCACACACCGGGGGAAGCGATGGCTACACCTTC.

This chain uses TRBV7-2 with TRBJ2-7; 7 positions match TRBD1. The CDR3 has 16 amino acids. The V gene's germline CDR1 is SGHTA and CDR2 FQGNSA. Trimming took 3 bases from V and 5 from J; bases not matched to a gene: 13. In DNA, the CDR3 is TGTGCCAGCAGCTTTTCGGTCAGGGGGATAAGGCACGAGCAGTACTTC. It specifies CASSFSVRGIRHEQYF.

V gene TRBV4-1 combines with J gene TRBJ2-1, with 10 bases that match TRBD1. The length of the CDR3 is 16 residues. Germline CDR1 and CDR2: MGHRA and YSYEKL. The V and J ends lost 3 bases and 2 bases, in that order; junction bases with no gene match: 4. The CDR3 bases are TGCGCCAGCAGCCAGGGGGACAGGGGTACCTACAATGAGCAGTTCTTC. It yields the protein CASSQGDRGTYNEQFF.

The V call is TRBV6-6, the J call TRBJ1-1; possible D gene TRBD1, 6 bases. This CDR3 spans 13 amino acids. From germline, CDR1 is MNHNY and CDR2 SVGAGI (reference sequence). V shed 7 bases and J shed 0 bases, with 9 bases lying between them. The CDR3 here is CASIRGMNTEAFF. CDR3 in DNA: TGTGCCAGCATTAGGGGGATGAACACTGAAGCTTTCTTT.

The chain joins TRBV5-1 to TRBJ1-4; TRBD1 matches at 8 bases. This CDR3 region has 15 residues. Germline values: CDR1 SGHRS, CDR2 YFSETQ. The V and J ends lost 4 bases and 2 bases, in that order; junction bases with no gene match: 4. The CDR3 loop is CASSGTGGTNEKLFF. The CDR3 DNA follows: TGCGCCAGCAGCGGAACAGGGGGTACTAATGAAAAACTGTTTTTT. The full variable domain, completed using reference TRBV5-1 and TRBJ1-4, is KAGVTQTPRYLIKTRGQQVTLSCSPISGHRSVSWYQQTPGQGLQFLFEYFSETQRNKGNFPGRFSGRQFSNSRSEMNVSTLELGDSALYLCASSGTGGTNEKLFFGSGTQLSVL.

This sequence joins TRBV5-1 and TRBJ1-2, with D possibly being TRBD1 (6 bases). Germline lookup yields CDR1 SGHRS and CDR2 YFSETQ. Trimming stripped 4 bases from V and 6 bases from J, with 16 bases between. The CDR3 is 14 residues long. CDR3 nucleotides: TGCGCCAGCAGCATGAACACGGACAGCCATGGCTACACCTTC. It specifies CASSMNTDSHGYTF.

The chain recombines TRBV2 with TRBJ1-5, with unresolved D. Germline V gives CDR1 SNHLY, CDR2 FYNNEI. The CDR3 runs 14 residues. V was pared by 3 bases and J by 4 bases, with 10 bases between. CDR3 protein: CASSETPGNQPQHF. The DNA for the CDR3 is TGTGCCAGCAGTGAGACTCCCGGGAATCAGCCCCAGCATTTT. The entire variable domain, with the rest obtained from reference TRBV2 and TRBJ1-5, is as follows: EPEVTQTPSHQVTQMGQEVILRCVPISNHLYFYWYRQILGQKVEFLVSFYNNEISEKSEIFDDQFSVERPDGSNFTLKIRSTKLEDSAMYFCASSETPGNQPQHFGDGTRLSIL.

V and J are TRBV14 and TRBJ2-1; D is perhaps TRBD2 (6 bases). Germline V CDR1 and CDR2: SGHDN, FVKESK. The CDR3 consists of 16 residues. The V end lost 4 bases, the J end lost 4 bases, and 17 bases lay between the germline ends. The DNA for the CDR3 is TGTGCCAGCAGCCCCCCGGGACTTATGGGGTACAATGAGCAGTTCTTC. It translates to CASSPPGLMGYNEQFF.